This TCR beta chain was sequenced during a study of long-term antiretroviral therapy in people with HIV. Germline V gene lookup returns CDR1 ENHRY and CDR2 SYGVKD. V was clipped by 4 bases and J by 5 bases, with 5 bases between them. The CDR3 loop spans 12 amino acids. Study conclusions and caveats: Within the repertoire, clones expanded before ART were dominant at all time points.

immunoSEQ v3.0 was run at survey level. Data came from immunoSEQ multiplex PCR; TCRdb stores just in-frame clones and leaves some out. Of tens of thousands of clones listed, roughly four fifths were seen once; the top ten hold 5.6%. The study used samples holding about 1-10 million cryopreserved PBMC before DNA extraction. About this clone itself: Antigen unknown.

The TCR was taken from a man aged 25 to 40 with HIV. The chain uses TRBV10-3 and TRBJ2-2, with no clear D. The source was unsorted PBMCs, collected 0.7 years before starting antiretroviral therapy. CDR3 in amino acids: CAISVFTGELFF. The CDR3 region has the DNA TGTGCCATCAGTGTCTTTACCGGGGAGCTGTTTTTT.